This passage covers 20 T cell receptor beta chains from one sample sequenced in a study of shared clonotypes between healthy human individuals. Generated by immunoSEQ multiplex PCR, the TCRdb table keeps only in-frame clones and is missing some. The table lists around 340,000 clones, around 67% of them singletons. Sequences were obtained from memory CD4+ T cells sorted from blood. Indicated subset: CD45RA-negative fraction. These receptors all stem from a man aged 25 to 40 in good health.

The chain employs TRBV7-8 and TRBJ2-1, with TRBD2 identical over 14 bases. Germline V gene lookup returns CDR1 SGHVS and CDR2 FQNEAQ. Germline trimming cut 1 base from V and 4 bases from J; bases unmatched to any gene: 18. The CDR3 extends over 22 amino acids. The CDR3 here is CASSLGRIPGLAGGTKYNEQFF. CDR3 nucleotides: TGTGCCAGCAGCTTAGGAAGGATTCCCGGACTAGCGGGAGGTACTAAATACAATGAGCAGTTCTTC.

In its sample, this clone was seen once. The V gene is TRBV27, the J gene TRBJ2-4; TRBD2 matches at 7 bases. The CDR3 is 14 residues long. V dropped 4 bases and J dropped 5; count of bases not matched to a gene: 5. Looked up from germline, CDR1 is MNHEY and CDR2 is SMNVEV (reference sequence). The CDR3 sequence is CASSSRGGENIQYF. The CDR3 DNA follows: TGTGCCAGCAGTTCTCGTGGGGGGGAAAACATTCAGTACTTC.

This rearrangement joins TRBV5-6 to TRBJ1-2; 8 bases align to TRBD1. From germline, CDR1 is SGHDT and CDR2 YYEEEE. Trimming removed 4 bases from V and 4 bases from J; junction bases left unmatched: 3. The CDR3 loop spans 13 amino acids. CDR3 residues: CASSTGGGYGYTF. CDR3 DNA: TGTGCCAGCAGCACAGGGGGTGGCTATGGCTACACCTTC. Full variable domain (missing parts from reference TRBV5-6 and TRBJ1-2): DAGVTQSPTHLIKTRGQQVTLRCSPKSGHDTVSWYQQALGQGPQFIFQYYEEEERQRGNFPDRFSGHQFPNYSSELNVNALLLGDSALYLCASSTGGGYGYTFGSGTRLTVV.

This chain links TRBV2 with TRBJ1-1, with a tentative D call TRBD1 (5 bases). Germline V gives CDR1 SNHLY, CDR2 FYNNEI. The CDR3 spans 13 residues. Trimming removed 4 bases at V and 5 bases at J, with 11 bases between. Written as DNA, the CDR3 is TGTGCCAGCAGTGGGGAGAAGGGGACTGAAGCTTTCTTT. Translation: CASSGEKGTEAFF.

The rearrangement uses TRBV18 and TRBJ2-3, with D possibly matching TRBD2 (5 bases). Germline CDR1 is KGHSH and CDR2 is LQKENI. V lost 2 bases and J lost 6, with 12 bases in between. The CDR3 loop spans 14 amino acids. CDR3 loop: CASSPVNPGDTQYF. CDR3 DNA: TGTGCCAGCTCACCAGTAAACCCGGGGGATACGCAGTATTTT.

The chain is built from TRBV28 and TRBJ2-7; no clear D. Germline lookup yields CDR1 MDHEN and CDR2 SYDVKM. The CDR3 runs to 15 residues. With 1 base removed from V and 4 bases from J, the gap between germline ends came to 14 bases. The CDR3 bases are TGTGCCAGCAGTTTATACCGGATGAGGAGTTACGAGCAGTACTTC. Encoded protein: CASSLYRMRSYEQYF.

At least ten counts were recorded for this clone. The rearrangement joins TRBV25-1 to TRBJ1-2, with unresolved D. V was clipped by 4 bases and J by 1 base, with 13 bases between them. The CDR3 consists of 15 residues. The V gene's germline CDR1 is MGHDK and CDR2 SYGVNS. CDR3 DNA sequence: TGTGCCAGCAGTGGCGCGGATCTGGGTAACTATGGCTACACCTTC. This gives the protein CASSGADLGNYGYTF.

The chain combines TRBV5-5 with TRBJ2-5, with D maybe TRBD1 (5 bases). The CDR3 consists of 14 residues. Germline CDR1 SGHKS, CDR2 YYEKEE (reference sequence). Trimming shortened V by 3 bases and J by 5 bases, and 14 bases separated the two germline ends. CDR3 protein: CASSYDSFGETQYF. The CDR3 region has the DNA TGTGCCAGCAGCTACGACAGCTTTGGGGAGACCCAGTACTTC. Combining the CDR3 with reference TRBV5-5 and TRBJ2-5 gives the whole variable domain DAGVTQSPTHLIKTRGQQVTLRCSPISGHKSVSWYQQVLGQGPQFIFQYYEKEERGRGNFPDRFSARQFPNYSSELNVNALLLGDSALYLCASSYDSFGETQYFGPGTRLLVL.

The V and J genes are TRBV6-5 and TRBJ1-1; 8 bases match TRBD1. Germline V lookup: CDR1 MNHEY, CDR2 SVGAGI. V was clipped by 6 bases and J by 7 bases; unmatched bases: 13. The CDR3 covers 15 residues. Written as DNA, the CDR3 is TGTGCCAGCAGAGAGCCGGGACAGGCAAACTATGAAGCTTTCTTT. It is translated as CASREPGQANYEAFF.

This clone was found many times. This same CDR3 is encoded by further DNA sequences in the sample. In DNA, the CDR3 is TGTGCCAGCCTTAGAGGGGAGGATCAGCCCCAGCATTTT. This translates into CASLRGEDQPQHF. This rearrangement joins TRBV2 to TRBJ1-5; TRBD1 is a possible D gene (5 bases). V was clipped by 8 bases and J by 5 bases, with 13 bases between them. This CDR3 comprises 13 residues. Germline CDR1 SNHLY, CDR2 FYNNEI. The full variable domain, with the rest looked up from reference TRBV2 and TRBJ1-5, is EPEVTQTPSHQVTQMGQEVILRCVPISNHLYFYWYRQILGQKVEFLVSFYNNEISEKSEIFDDQFSVERPDGSNFTLKIRSTKLEDSAMYFCASLRGEDQPQHFGDGTRLSIL.

The V gene is TRBV11-2, the J gene TRBJ1-1; the D is unclear. Germline CDR1 SGHAT, CDR2 FQNNGV. V lost 0 bases to trimming and J lost 4 bases, with 9 bases between them. This CDR3 contains 14 residues. The CDR3, as DNA: TGTGCCAGCAGCTTAGAATTTCGGGGCACTGAAGCTTTCTTT. Translated, it gives CASSLEFRGTEAFF.

The chain joins TRBV7-8 to TRBJ2-7, with unresolved D. Germline V CDR1 and CDR2: SGHVS, FQNEAQ. CDR3 length: 14 amino acids. The ends were cut back, 1 base at V and 1 base at J, with 8 bases in the middle. This chain's CDR3 is CASSLVKTSYEQYF. CDR3 nucleotide sequence: TGTGCCAGCAGCTTAGTGAAGACGTCCTACGAGCAGTACTTC.

This sequence joins TRBV18 and TRBJ1-6; 7 nucleotides match TRBD1. Germline V gene lookup returns CDR1 KGHSH and CDR2 LQKENI. V was pared by 5 bases and J by 6 bases, with 4 bases of the junction left unmatched. There are 14 residues in the CDR3. The CDR3 loop reads CASSAGGFNSPLHF. CDR3 nucleotide sequence: TGTGCCAGCTCAGCAGGGGGATTTAATTCACCCCTCCACTTT.

This clone is a singleton in its sample. The rearrangement uses TRBV7-2 and TRBJ2-1; TRBD2 agrees at 7 bases. This CDR3 region has 16 residues. Germline CDR1 reads SGHTA; CDR2 reads FQGNSA. V lost 2 bases and J lost 7; bases outside the gene matches: 11. The CDR3 sequence: CASSLNAGVRSNEQFF. Here the CDR3 DNA reads TGTGCCAGCAGCTTAAATGCGGGAGTTAGGTCAAATGAGCAGTTCTTC.

The V and J genes are TRBV28 and TRBJ1-6; TRBD1 might be the D (5 bases). The CDR3 contains 15 residues. The V and J ends lost 2 bases and 7 bases respectively, with 12 bases between them. The germline CDR1 and CDR2 sequences are MDHEN and SYDVKM. Here the CDR3 reads CASSLGGGPNSPLHF. The CDR3 DNA follows: TGTGCCAGCAGTTTAGGGGGGGGACCGAATTCACCCCTCCACTTT. Using reference TRBV28 and TRBJ1-6 for the parts outside the CDR3, the full variable domain is DVKVTQSSRYLVKRTGEKVFLECVQDMDHENMFWYRQDPGLGLRLIYFSYDVKMKEKGDIPEGYSVSREKKERFSLILESASTNQTSMYLCASSLGGGPNSPLHFGNGTRLTVT.

J is TRBJ1-2 and V is TRBV5-6; 8 nucleotides match TRBD1. This CDR3 comprises 13 residues. The germline gives CDR1 SGHDT, CDR2 YYEEEE. Trimming took 6 bases from V and 6 from J; bases not matched to a gene: 7. The CDR3 is CASTTATGDGYTF. The CDR3 DNA follows: TGTGCCAGCACCACTGCGACAGGGGATGGCTACACCTTC.

The sample holds many counts of this clone. The V gene is TRBV5-4, the J gene TRBJ2-5; 10 nucleotides match TRBD2. The CDR3 totals 15 residues. Germline V gene lookup returns CDR1 SGHNT and CDR2 YYREEE (reference sequence). V was pared by 0 bases and J by 4 bases, with 3 bases of the junction left unmatched. The CDR3 protein is CASSLASGSSETQYF. CDR3 DNA sequence: TGTGCCAGCAGCTTGGCTAGCGGGAGTTCAGAGACCCAGTACTTC.

A note on this clone: Just one base apart from a much larger clone, this may be a read error. In the same sample, other DNA sequences code for this CDR3. The chain recombines TRBV10-3 with TRBJ1-1; the D is unclear. The CDR3 has 16 residues. Germline CDR1 is ENHRY and CDR2 is SYGVKD. CDR3 sequence (DNA): TGCGCCATCAGTGCTGGGAAAGGAGAAGAGGGTTCGGAAGCTTTCTTT. It codes for CAISAGKGEEGSEAFF.

This chain links TRBV5-6 with TRBJ1-2; D is undetermined. The germline V gene encodes CDR1 SGHDT and CDR2 YYEEEE. The length of the CDR3 is 14 residues. Trimming left V 0 bases short and J 7 bases short, with 13 bases between. CDR3 protein: CASSLGRIFFGYTF. The DNA for the CDR3 is TGTGCCAGCAGCTTGGGACGGATTTTCTTTGGCTACACCTTC.

The V and J genes are TRBV30 and TRBJ2-3; TRBD2 is a possible D gene (6 bases). The CDR3 is 14 amino acids. V was pared by 4 bases and J by 1 base, with 12 bases between. CDR1 and CDR2 (germline): GTSNPN, SVGIG (reference sequence). The CDR3 loop reads CAWTKWGGTDTQYF. CDR3 in DNA: TGTGCCTGGACCAAATGGGGGGGCACAGATACGCAGTATTTT.